Here is one T cell receptor beta chain with its context. Antigen: not known. V dropped 3 bases and J dropped 5 bases, with 10 bases sitting between them. The CDR3 is 13 amino acids. Germline V gives CDR1 MNHEY, CDR2 SMNVEV (reference sequence). This specimen comes from a study of T-cell reconstitution after alpha-beta-depleted transplantation in children. General study points: There were some patients whose high TCRbeta diversity at day 60 came from surviving recipient T cells and thymic progenitors. Reportedly, alpha-beta T cells present about two months post-transplant originated from several hundred expanded clones of graft origin. A year post-transplant, T-cell counts and diversity derived mostly from newly produced T cells.

Unique molecular identifiers featured in how the TCRbeta library was prepared. TCRdb analysed the PCR reads with MiXCR anew, one entry per CDR3 protein. The sample carries some 310,000 distinct CDR3 sequences, 23% recorded once. The clonotype was recovered from a male patient aged 10 to 17 who had a stem cell transplant for acute lymphoblastic leukemia, so the T cells may come from the graft donor. The sequences come from PBMCs, mostly from graft donor cells, collected 180 days after TCRalphabeta/CD19-depleted stem cell transplant. The chain employs TRBV27 and TRBJ1-1; D is possibly TRBD1 (6 bases). CDR3 nucleotide sequence: TGTGCCAGCAGTTTGTGGGGGCCTACTGAAGCTTTCTTT. Translating it yields CASSLWGPTEAFF.